This record looks at one T cell receptor (beta chain) sequence and its context. Its specificity is not known. This sample was included in a study of CXCR3-negative and CXCR3-positive naive CD8 T cells. Study information: The dataset comprises about 150 million TRB reads in total, with about 1.5 +/- 0.3 million reads per library. The study, taken as a whole, reports: Between one naive subset and the other, surface CD5 was comparable, and TCR strength was inferred from TRB CDR3 properties. High diversity, comparable across both naive subsets, contrasted with much lower diversity in memory CD8+ cells. CXCR3-positive naive cells carried more hydrophobic TRB CDR3s than CXCR3-negative ones.

From germline, CDR1 is SQVTM and CDR2 ANQGSEA. The CDR3 runs to 12 residues. With UMI labels, 5' RACE was used to prepare the TRB cDNA libraries. One entry per CDR3 protein, without DNA, is what TCRdb gives after re-calling the 5' RACE reads. Recorded for this sample: about 110,000 distinct CDR3 sequences. The chain has TRBV29-1 and TRBJ1-2. Sequenced material: naive CXCR3+ CD8+ T cells from blood. Subset reported: CD45RO-CCR7+CD27+CD95- naive CD8+ T cells expressing CXCR3 (TNR3+). This TCR came from a human donor in good health. Some clones in this sample may be carry-over from other donors' samples. This chain's CDR3 is CSVQQVNYGYTF.